This TCR beta chain came from a study of blood T cell repertoires in COVID-19. Study-level information: Samples representing acute and convalescent COVID-19 were sourced from the United States, Italy and Spain. Sample material is recorded as cDNA or gDNA derived from T cells, B-cell-depleted T cells, or PBMCs.

Authors' processing steps: Estimation of nucleated cell counts was performed using reference gene primer amplification. Data came from immunoSEQ multiplex PCR; TCRdb stores just in-frame clones and leaves some out. V, J and clone size are taken as reported in that table, and D and trimming were inferred from the DNA itself. Here the sample spans 150,000 to 200,000 clones, less than 90% being singletons. Seattle participants joined during active infection and were tracked over time. V shed 9 bases and J 5 bases; nucleotides not matched to a gene: 12. CDR3 length: 14 amino acids. The germline gives CDR1 SNHLY, CDR2 FYNNEI.

The sequence derives from a woman between 55 and 75 years old with COVID-19, enrolled during active disease. The chain joins TRBV2 to TRBJ1-1; 7 nucleotides agree with TRBD1. Sequenced sample: peripheral blood. The CDR3: CASHKHRGDTEAFF. DNA of the CDR3: TGTGCCAGTCATAAGCACAGGGGAGATACTGAAGCTTTCTTT.